The 10 T cell receptor beta chains in this list originate from one sample, sequenced in a study of graft-versus-host responses after intestinal transplantation. Method: immunoSEQ multiplex PCR; TCRdb's copy keeps in-frame clones and lacks some. The sample lists about 110,000 clones; approximately 90% were seen once. Their specific antigens are unknown. The material sequenced was unstimulated CD4+ T cells sorted from spleen or lymph node cells, taken before transplant. These receptors all stem from a human donor who was the organ donor for an intestinal transplant.

V gene TRBV7-3 combines with J gene TRBJ2-5; 7 nucleotides align to TRBD2. CDR3 length: 13 amino acids. Germline V gene data show CDR1 as SGHTA and CDR2 as FQGTGA. The V and J ends lost 4 bases and 5 bases, in that order; junction bases with no gene match: 4. DNA for the CDR3: TGTGCCAGCAGCTCAACCGGGGGGGAGACCCAGTACTTC. It is translated as CASSSTGGETQYF.

V usage is TRBV9 and J usage is TRBJ2-5, with 8 bases identical to TRBD1. The CDR3 has 14 residues. CDR1 is SGDLS, CDR2 YYNGEE, per germline. V lost 3 bases to trimming and J lost 1 base; unmatched junction nucleotides: 2. CDR3 DNA: TGTGCCAGCAGCGCCGGACAGGGCCAAGAGACCCAGTACTTC. Its protein product is CASSAGQGQETQYF.

The genes are TRBV6-1 and TRBJ1-1; TRBD1 is a possible D gene (5 bases). Germline CDR1 is MNHNS and CDR2 is SASEGT. Trimming left V 6 bases short and J 4 bases short, with 18 bases between. The CDR3 consists of 15 residues. The chain's CDR3 is CASSRDGRGGTEAFF. CDR3 nucleotide sequence: TGTGCCAGCAGCCGGGACGGACGAGGTGGCACTGAAGCTTTCTTT.

Here the CDR3 reads CASSQVGGHRVRMNTEAFF. In nucleotides, the CDR3 is TGCGCCAGCAGCCAAGTCGGGGGCCATCGCGTGCGGATGAACACTGAAGCTTTCTTT. This chain uses TRBV4-1 with TRBJ1-1, with D maybe TRBD1 (6 bases). Trimming took off 1 base at V and 0 bases at J, with 21 bases between the two ends. CDR3 size: 19 residues. Germline CDR1 MGHRA, CDR2 YSYEKL.

The chain combines TRBV7-9 with TRBJ2-5, with 8 positions matching TRBD2. This CDR3 contains 14 residues. Germline-derived CDR1 and CDR2 are SEHNR and FQNEAQ (reference sequence). J lost 5 bases, V lost 0 bases, and 2 bases had no gene match. The CDR3: CASSLAGGDETQYF. Here the CDR3 DNA reads TGTGCCAGCAGCTTAGCCGGGGGGGACGAGACCCAGTACTTC.

The V call is TRBV29-1, the J call TRBJ1-1; TRBD1 might be the D (5 bases). V lost 4 bases and J 1 base, leaving 10 bases between the germline ends. This CDR3 has 13 residues. Per the germline V gene, CDR1 is SQVTM and CDR2 is ANQGSEA. CDR3: CSVVQGPNTEAFF. The CDR3, as DNA: TGCAGCGTTGTCCAGGGACCGAACACTGAAGCTTTCTTT.

The chain is built from TRBV6-1 and TRBJ1-5, with unresolved D. Germline assignment: CDR1 MNHNS and CDR2 SASEGT. This CDR3 is built from 14 residues. V lost 4 bases to trimming and J lost 3 bases, with 10 bases between them. The CDR3 loop reads CASSVEQYNQPQHF. In nucleotides, the CDR3 is TGTGCCAGCAGTGTTGAACAGTACAATCAGCCCCAGCATTTT.

The chain has TRBV5-1 and TRBJ2-5; a possible D gene is TRBD2 (6 bases). With 0 bases removed from V and 2 bases from J, the gap between germline ends came to 14 bases. The germline V gene has CDR1 SGHRS and CDR2 YFSETQ. This CDR3 is built from 16 residues. CDR3 DNA: TGCGCCAGCAGCTTGGGGGGCGTGAGCGGGCAAGAGACCCAGTACTTC. As protein: CASSLGGVSGQETQYF.

As for this clone: A much larger clone lies a single base off, so this may be a read error. Within the sample, other DNA sequences also encode this same CDR3. The rearrangement links TRBV29-1 to TRBJ1-1; D remains unclear. Trimming pared 4 bases from V and 0 bases from J, leaving 9 bases between. The CDR3 spans 13 residues. The germline gives CDR1 SQVTM, CDR2 ANQGSEA. The CDR3 DNA follows: TGCAGCGTTGCGAGAGGTTTGAACACTGAAGCTTTCTTT. Residues: CSVARGLNTEAFF.

The gene calls are TRBV6-7 and TRBJ1-1; D remains unclear. TRBV6-7 falls under the ORF class, with uncertain function. Trimming took 3 bases from V and 0 from J, leaving 5 bases between them. The CDR3 is 13 residues long. CDR3 protein: CASSYYVNTEAFF. The CDR3 DNA reads as TGTGCCAGCAGTTATTACGTGAACACTGAAGCTTTCTTT.